The clone carrying this TCR beta chain has only a few counts. The antigen remains unidentified. Germline V gives CDR1 MRHNA, CDR2 SNTAGT. V dropped 5 bases and J dropped 3 bases, with 13 bases sitting between them. CDR3 size: 14 residues. This PCR relied on a set of 60 Vbeta primers and 13 Jbeta primers. The method was immunoSEQ multiplex PCR; TCRdb's version includes in-frame clones alone and lacks a portion of them. The sample lists under 200,000 clones; around 78% were seen once. The data are from a study of cytomegalovirus exposure and HLA in healthy donors. Broader study findings: Confirmation was obtained in vitro that a few CMV-associated chains are specific for CMV antigens.

The TCR originated in a woman aged 40 to 50 in good health and CMV-seronegative. The gene calls are TRBV6-4 and TRBJ1-2, with unresolved D. Sequenced material: PBMCs. Here the CDR3 reads CASSTRGKHYGYTF. The CDR3 coding sequence is TGTGCCAGCAGTACTCGAGGGAAACACTATGGCTACACCTTC.